In this sample, the clone carrying this T cell receptor beta chain turned up once. This sample includes further DNA sequences coding for the same CDR3. This record comes from a study of control samples from healthy donors and cancer patients. The CDR3 runs to 14 residues. V lost 0 bases and J 2 bases, leaving 8 bases between the germline ends. Germline V gene data show CDR1 as SGHRS and CDR2 as YFSETQ. Assay used: immunoSEQ multiplex PCR; TCRdb lists only in-frame clones, some missing. The sample shows roughly 120,000 clones, approximately 93% of them seen only once. Sequencing input: blood. The V call is TRBV5-1, the J call TRBJ1-1, with no clear D. The receptor's source is a woman in her late teens or twenties in good health. The CDR3 bases are TGCGCCAGCAGCTTGGGTGGAGGTAACACTGAAGCTTTCTTT. Translated, it gives CASSLGGGNTEAFF.